The 18 T cell receptor beta chains below come from one sample, sequenced in a study of identical twins (dated by TCRdb to 2016 to 2018). The library came from 5' RACE. The sequencer was an Illumina HiSeq 2000. TCRdb handled the public reads itself, with Q25 trimming in fastp and clone calling in MiXCR, and kept productive beta chains. Every CDR3 protein is listed once, alongside the most common genes and DNA of its rows. The sample table lists 1.5 million to 2 million distinct CDR3 sequences, about 30% of them with a count of one. The ten largest account for 0.25% to 0.3% of the sample. The sample comprised cord blood. These receptors came from a newborn girl in good health.

This clonotype was observed at least ten times. The rearrangement links TRBV10-3 to TRBJ2-7; 8 nucleotides line up with TRBD2. Germline-derived CDR1 and CDR2 are ENHRY and SYGVKD. The CDR3 totals 13 residues. Trimming at V came to 9 bases and at J to 3 bases, leaving 7 bases not matched to a gene. The CDR3: CAITTGGLYEQYF. CDR3 coding DNA: TGTGCCATAACGACGGGGGGGCTCTACGAGCAGTACTTC.

The count of this clonotype is one. The chain uses TRBV20-1 and TRBJ1-5; D remains ambiguous. This CDR3 comprises 13 residues. Germline assignment: CDR1 DFQATT and CDR2 SNEGSKA (reference sequence). The V gene lost 4 bases and the J gene lost 2 bases, with 9 bases spanning the gap. The CDR3 DNA sequence: TGCAGTGCTATCAGTAGGGGCAATCAGCCCCAGCATTTT. Residues: CSAISRGNQPQHF.

The chain combines TRBV28 with TRBJ1-5; 9 bases match TRBD1. The trim removed 4 bases at V and 1 base at J, leaving 5 bases unmatched. The CDR3 sequence is 16 residues long. The germline CDR1 and CDR2 sequences are MDHEN and SYDVKM. The CDR3 spells CASSSRDRVSNQPQHF. The CDR3 DNA follows: TGTGCCAGCAGTTCCCGGGACAGGGTAAGCAATCAGCCCCAGCATTTT.

A few counts support this clonotype. The chain links TRBV4-1 to TRBJ1-1, with TRBD1 as a possible D gene (5 bases). Trimming removed 1 base at V and 0 bases at J, with 15 bases between. This CDR3 has 17 amino acids. Germline V gene sequence: CDR1 MGHRA, CDR2 YSYEKL. DNA of the CDR3: TGCGCCAGCAGCCAAGGCAGGGCAATCACTATGAACACTGAAGCTTTCTTT. The encoded protein is CASSQGRAITMNTEAFF.

The chain joins TRBV20-1 to TRBJ1-2; D possibly corresponds to TRBD1 (6 bases). The CDR3 has 13 residues. Deletions cut 2 bases from V and 8 bases from J, with 15 bases between. Per the germline V gene, CDR1 is DFQATT and CDR2 is SNEGSKA (reference sequence). The DNA of the CDR3 is TGCAGTGCTAGAAGCCGGGGGCGAAGGGGCTACACCTTC. The encoded protein is CSARSRGRRGYTF.

This clonotype appeared a few times. The CDR3 here is CSAATGDPNYGYTF. CDR3 sequence (DNA): TGCAGTGCTGCCACAGGGGACCCTAACTATGGCTACACCTTC. This sequence joins TRBV20-1 and TRBJ1-2; 7 bases are a match to TRBD1. J gave up 0 bases and V 5 bases, and 6 bases lay outside the gene matches. Per germline, CDR1 DFQATT and CDR2 SNEGSKA (reference sequence). There are 14 residues in the CDR3.

The rearrangement joins TRBV7-9 to TRBJ1-5; D uncertain. Germline V gene sequence: CDR1 SEHNR, CDR2 FQNEAQ (reference sequence). This CDR3 spans 15 amino acids. V gave up 5 bases and J gave up 3 bases, with 14 bases separating them. The CDR3 DNA reads TGTGCCAGCAGCCCCCGCGGGTCTTACAATCAGCCCCAGCATTTT. Translated, it gives CASSPRGSYNQPQHF. The full variable domain, completed using reference TRBV7-9 and TRBJ1-5, is DTGVSQNPRHKITKRGQNVTFRCDPISEHNRLYWYRQTLGQGPEFLTYFQNEAQLEKSRLLSDRFSAERPKGSFSTLEIQRTEQGDSAMYLCASSPRGSYNQPQHFGDGTRLSIL.

This rearrangement joins TRBV3-1 to TRBJ2-1; D not certain. The end of the DNA is better explained by TRBJ2-7, so the J call may be wrong. CDR3 size: 12 residues. CDR1 and CDR2 (germline): LGHDT, YNNKEL (reference sequence). The CDR3 region has the DNA TGTGCCAGCAGTCGGGCCTACAATGAGCAGTACTTC. This encodes CASSRAYNEQYF.

V is TRBV20-1 and J is TRBJ1-2, with D unclear. The V gene lost 5 bases and the J gene lost 4 bases, with 14 bases spanning the gap. The CDR3 has 13 residues. Germline-derived CDR1 and CDR2 are DFQATT and SNEGSKA (reference sequence). The CDR3 nucleotides are TGCAGTGCTCGACCTACCTCTGGCTATGGCTACACCTTC. Its translation: CSARPTSGYGYTF.

This sequence joins TRBV20-1 and TRBJ2-3; the D call may be TRBD1 or TRBD2 (6 bases each). Germline-derived CDR1 and CDR2 are DFQATT and SNEGSKA (reference sequence). The ends were cut back, 4 bases at V and 8 bases at J, with 19 bases in the middle. This CDR3 is built from 14 residues. CDR3 nucleotides: TGCAGTGCTATAAGGGGGGCTACTTCGGGTACGCAGTATTTT. The encoded protein is CSAIRGATSGTQYF.

A remark on this clonotype: Its ends do not fully match the called genes, so a read error is possible. The V call is TRBV6-5, the J call TRBJ2-1, with TRBD2 identical over 10 bases. In germline, CDR1 is MNHEY, CDR2 SVGAGI. This CDR3 region has 12 residues. CDR3 sequence reads: CAGRLAGNEQFF. The DNA of the CDR3 is TGTGCCGGCAGACTAGCGGGCAATGAGCAGTTCTTC.

Regarding this clonotype: The junction departs from the called germline gene at one end, perhaps through a read error. The V gene is TRBV7-9, the J gene TRBJ2-3; no firm D call. This CDR3 comprises 15 residues. Per germline, CDR1 SEHNR and CDR2 FQNEAQ (reference sequence). In nucleotides, the CDR3 is TGTGTCAGCACCCTTAGAGGCGGTAGCACAGATACGCAGTATTTT. Translated: CVSTLRGGSTDTQYF.

This clonotype has more than one count but fewer than ten. The chain recombines TRBV12-3 or TRBV12-4 with TRBJ1-2; D is undetermined. Trimming stripped 5 bases from V and 8 bases from J, with 9 bases between. The CDR3 spans 11 residues. CDR3 amino acids: CASSRGMGYTF. In DNA, the CDR3 is TGTGCCAGCAGTCGTGGTATGGGCTACACCTTC.

This chain connects TRBV12-3 or TRBV12-4 to TRBJ2-1, with 10 bases that match TRBD2. CDR3 length: 14 amino acids. Unmatched junction bases numbered 2, after V lost 3 bases and J lost 6 bases. The DNA for the CDR3 is TGTGCCAGCAGTTTTCTAGCGGGGGTCAATGAGCAGTTCTTC. Protein product: CASSFLAGVNEQFF.

This rearrangement joins TRBV29-1 to TRBJ2-2, with D uncertain. Germline-derived CDR1 and CDR2 are SQVTM and ANQGSEA. V shed 7 bases and J shed 3 bases, with 6 bases lying between them. The CDR3 has 11 residues. The CDR3 DNA sequence: TGCAGCGCAGGAGACACCGGGGAGCTGTTTTTT. Protein product: CSAGDTGELFF.

This clonotype was counted between two and nine times. This chain links TRBV28 with TRBJ2-7; perhaps D is TRBD1 or TRBD2 (6 bases each). Looked up from germline, CDR1 is MDHEN and CDR2 is SYDVKM. V was shortened by 4 bases and J by 3 bases, with 16 bases between the two germline ends. The CDR3 consists of 15 residues. CDR3 in amino acids: CASSSSGAGHYEQYF. CDR3 in DNA: TGTGCCAGCAGTTCCTCGGGGGCGGGCCACTACGAGCAGTACTTC.

This clonotype was observed a single time. The V call is TRBV5-5, the J call TRBJ1-1; unclear D gene. Germline loops: CDR1 SGHKS, CDR2 YYEKEE (reference sequence). The length of the CDR3 is 13 residues. V lost 0 bases and J lost 4, with 7 bases in between. The CDR3 loop is CASSLGSITEAFF. The CDR3 bases are TGTGCCAGCAGCTTGGGCTCAATCACTGAAGCTTTCTTT.

CDR3 bases: TGTGCCAGCCAAGCTTCTTATCCCACCTCGGATACGCAGTATTTT. Its protein product is CASQASYPTSDTQYF. The chain is built from TRBV11-3 and TRBJ2-3; D is unclear. Germline CDR1 SGHNT, CDR2 YENEEA. V lost 8 bases, J lost 6 bases, and 21 bases lay in between. This CDR3 is built from 15 residues.